This passage covers 22 T cell receptor beta chains from one sample sequenced in a study of cytomegalovirus exposure and HLA in healthy donors. PCR employed 60 Vbeta and 13 Jbeta primers. Sequencing used immunoSEQ multiplex PCR; TCRdb keeps in-frame clones, though not all of them. Of 150,000 to 160,000 clones in the sample, more than 70% were seen once. Sequenced sample: PBMCs. These receptors were collected from a woman between 40 and 55 years old in good health and CMV-seropositive.

This clone was detected only once. J is TRBJ2-2 and V is TRBV7-2; 16 nucleotides agree with TRBD2. Trimming took 3 bases from V and 6 from J; bases not matched to a gene: 7. CDR1 and CDR2 (germline): SGHTA, FQGNSA. The CDR3 contains 18 residues. The CDR3 DNA is TGTGCCAGCAGCTTCGGGACTAGCGGGAGGGCCGGGGCCGGGGAGCTGTTTTTT. It codes for CASSFGTSGRAGAGELFF.

The chain recombines TRBV7-9 with TRBJ1-5; 12 nucleotides line up with TRBD1. This CDR3 is built from 15 residues. Losses at the gene ends were 5 bases for V and 6 bases for J; bases not matched to a gene: 5. Germline loops: CDR1 SEHNR, CDR2 FQNEAQ (reference sequence). DNA of the CDR3: TGTGCCAGCAGCGCGGGGACAGGGGGCTTTCAGCCCCAGCATTTT. Protein: CASSAGTGGFQPQHF.

The rearrangement uses TRBV30 and TRBJ2-7, with 7 bases fitting TRBD2. The CDR3 consists of 15 residues. CDR1 is GTSNPN and CDR2 is SVGIG in the germline V gene (reference sequence). Trimming removed 2 bases from V and 5 bases from J; junction bases left unmatched: 12. The CDR3 sequence: CAWSPVGGGGDEQYF. The DNA for the CDR3 is TGTGCCTGGAGTCCTGTCGGCGGGGGAGGAGACGAGCAGTACTTC.

V usage is TRBV25-1 and J usage is TRBJ2-1; TRBD1 is a possible D gene (5 bases). This CDR3 has 13 residues. Germline CDR1 is MGHDK and CDR2 is SYGVNS. The germline V and J ends were trimmed by 7 bases and 8 bases, with 15 bases remaining between them. The chain's CDR3 is CASKQQGDHEQFF. In nucleotides, the CDR3 is TGTGCCAGCAAACAACAAGGGGATCATGAGCAGTTCTTC.

Only a few counts were recorded for this clone. The rearrangement joins TRBV5-1 to TRBJ2-3, with a possible D match to TRBD1 (5 bases). The V end lost 4 bases, the J end lost 3 bases, and 6 bases lay between the germline ends. The CDR3 extends over 12 amino acids. Germline-derived CDR1 and CDR2 are SGHRS and YFSETQ. The CDR3 region is CASSGATDTQYF. In DNA, the CDR3 is TGCGCCAGCAGCGGGGCTACAGATACGCAGTATTTT. The full variable domain, completed using reference TRBV5-1 and TRBJ2-3, is KAGVTQTPRYLIKTRGQQVTLSCSPISGHRSVSWYQQTPGQGLQFLFEYFSETQRNKGNFPGRFSGRQFSNSRSEMNVSTLELGDSALYLCASSGATDTQYFGPGTRLTVL.

This clone was seen a single time. V usage is TRBV12-5 and J usage is TRBJ1-2; 7 nucleotides agree with TRBD1. Germline CDR1 and CDR2: LGHNT and FRNRAP. The CDR3 totals 15 residues. The junction had 10 bases not matched to a gene; V was cut back by 1 base and J by 8 bases. The CDR3 nucleotides read TGTGCTAGTGGTTTGGCCGGGGGCAGGGGGGACGGCTACACCTTC. Translated, it gives CASGLAGGRGDGYTF.

V usage is TRBV18 and J usage is TRBJ1-1; a weak D match, TRBD1 (5 bases). The CDR3 loop spans 15 amino acids. The germline V gene has CDR1 KGHSH and CDR2 LQKENI. The ends were cut back, 2 bases at V and 1 base at J, with 11 bases in the middle. CDR3 residues: CASSPDGAANTEAFF. The CDR3 nucleotides read TGTGCCAGCTCACCAGATGGGGCAGCGAACACTGAAGCTTTCTTT.

A note on this clone: Other DNA sequences in the same sample also yield this CDR3. This sequence joins TRBV29-1 and TRBJ1-1, with D uncertain. The CDR3 spans 11 residues. Germline CDR1 is SQVTM and CDR2 is ANQGSEA. V gave up 4 bases and J gave up 1 base, with 4 bases separating them. The CDR3 bases are TGCAGCGTTGTTCGGAACACTGAAGCTTTCTTT. Encoded protein: CSVVRNTEAFF.

The chain has TRBV28 and TRBJ2-6; the D gene is possibly TRBD1 (5 bases). Trimming left V 7 bases short and J 1 base short, with 8 bases between. The CDR3 has 14 residues. The germline V gene encodes CDR1 MDHEN and CDR2 SYDVKM. The CDR3, as DNA: TGTGCCAGCATCAGGGCTTCTGGGGCCAACGTCCTGACTTTC. Residues: CASIRASGANVLTF.

This clone was counted a few times. The chain links TRBV27 to TRBJ2-7, with 9 bases identical to TRBD2. The J segment lost 2 bases and the V segment lost 2 bases, leaving 4 bases of the junction unmatched. Germline V CDR1 and CDR2: MNHEY, SMNVEV (reference sequence). The CDR3 sequence is 15 residues long. CDR3 sequence reads: CASSLISGGTYEQYF. For the CDR3, the DNA is TGTGCCAGCAGTTTAATAAGCGGGGGGACCTACGAGCAGTACTTC.

A few counts support this clone. The chain recombines TRBV5-1 with TRBJ2-2; tentatively, D is TRBD1 (6 bases). The CDR3 contains 15 residues. The V end lost 4 bases, the J end lost 0 bases, and 10 bases lay between the germline ends. Germline V gene sequence: CDR1 SGHRS, CDR2 YFSETQ. The CDR3 sequence: CASSARQANTGELFF. CDR3 coding DNA: TGCGCCAGCAGCGCGAGACAGGCGAACACCGGGGAGCTGTTTTTT.

DNA of the CDR3: TGTGCCAGCAGCTTAGGGGACAGGATATCTACTGAAGCTTTCTTT. It translates to CASSLGDRISTEAFF. This chain links TRBV11-2 with TRBJ1-1; TRBD1 matches at 8 bases. The germline V gene encodes CDR1 SGHAT and CDR2 FQNNGV. The CDR3 contains 15 residues. V shed 1 base and J 5 bases; nucleotides not matched to a gene: 6.

The chain employs TRBV2 and TRBJ2-3, with 8 bases fitting TRBD2. Trimming took 7 bases from V and 1 from J; bases not matched to a gene: 7. This CDR3 has 15 residues. Germline CDR1 is SNHLY and CDR2 is FYNNEI. The CDR3, as DNA: TGTGCCAGCACCTCCCCCGGGAGGGGCACAGATACGCAGTATTTT. Protein product: CASTSPGRGTDTQYF. Based on the CDR3 plus reference TRBV2 and TRBJ2-3, the full variable domain is EPEVTQTPSHQVTQMGQEVILRCVPISNHLYFYWYRQILGQKVEFLVSFYNNEISEKSEIFDDQFSVERPDGSNFTLKIRSTKLEDSAMYFCASTSPGRGTDTQYFGPGTRLTVL.

The V call is TRBV6-6, the J call TRBJ2-3, with 10 bases identical to TRBD2. The germline CDR1 and CDR2 sequences are MNHNY and SVGAGI (reference sequence). The CDR3 length is 15 residues. V gave up 4 bases and J gave up 1 base; unmatched junction bases: 2. Written as DNA, the CDR3 is TGTGCCAGCAGTTTCCTAGCGGGGGGCACAGATACGCAGTATTTT. Translation: CASSFLAGGTDTQYF.

The chain couples TRBV29-1 to TRBJ1-3, with TRBD1 matching 7 bases. Germline CDR1 SQVTM, CDR2 ANQGSEA. The CDR3 totals 13 residues. V gave up 4 bases and J gave up 2 bases; unmatched junction bases: 2. CDR3 sequence (DNA): TGCAGCGTTGCCGGGACAGCTGGAAACACCATATATTTT. Protein product: CSVAGTAGNTIYF. Drawing the rest from reference TRBV29-1 and TRBJ1-3, the complete variable domain is SAVISQKPSRDICQRGTSLTIQCQVDSQVTMMFWYRQQPGQSLTLIATANQGSEATYESGFVIDKFPISRPNLTFSTLTVSNMSPEDSSIYLCSVAGTAGNTIYFGEGSWLTVV.

The J gene is TRBJ1-5, the V gene TRBV30; 10 bases agree with TRBD1. This CDR3 contains 15 residues. CDR1 is GTSNPN and CDR2 is SVGIG in the germline V gene (reference sequence). After removal of 3 bases from V and 4 bases from J, the junction contained 6 bases not matched to a gene. This chain's CDR3 is CAWSGDRGDNQPQHF. The CDR3 coding sequence is TGTGCCTGGAGCGGGGACAGGGGAGATAATCAGCCCCAGCATTTT.

This clone was detected only a few times. V gene TRBV2 combines with J gene TRBJ2-1; D remains unclear. The germline V and J ends were trimmed by 8 bases and 0 bases, with 5 bases remaining between them. CDR3 length equals 12 residues. Per the germline V gene, CDR1 is SNHLY and CDR2 is FYNNEI. The CDR3 sequence is CASQRSYNEQFF. In DNA form, the CDR3 reads TGTGCCAGCCAGCGCTCCTACAATGAGCAGTTCTTC.

The V gene is TRBV5-1, the J gene TRBJ1-6; 9 positions match TRBD1. Germline V gene lookup returns CDR1 SGHRS and CDR2 YFSETQ. V shed 0 bases and J 10 bases; nucleotides not matched to a gene: 5. This CDR3 has 15 residues. The CDR3 reads CASSLETDRGSPLHF. CDR3 DNA sequence: TGCGCCAGCAGCTTGGAAACGGACAGGGGATCACCCCTCCACTTT.

This clone was seen only once. This chain joins TRBV5-1 and TRBJ2-1; D remains ambiguous. Trimming took off 0 bases at V and 3 bases at J, with 7 bases between the two ends. The germline gives CDR1 SGHRS, CDR2 YFSETQ. The length of the CDR3 is 14 residues. The CDR3 bases are TGCGCCAGCAGCTTGGTCCCGGGCTACAATGAGCAGTTCTTC. Its translation is CASSLVPGYNEQFF.

This chain uses TRBV19 with TRBJ2-3, with TRBD1 as a possible D gene (5 bases). The CDR3 loop spans 16 amino acids. V dropped 9 bases and J dropped 4 bases, with 23 bases sitting between them. Looked up from germline, CDR1 is LNHDA and CDR2 is SQIVND (reference sequence). This chain's CDR3 is CASALADSSSPDTQYF. CDR3 sequence (DNA): TGTGCCAGCGCATTGGCAGACAGTTCTTCGCCAGATACGCAGTATTTT.

The chain has TRBV10-1 and TRBJ1-5; D gene uncertain. The CDR3 covers 13 residues. Germline loops: CDR1 WNHNN, CDR2 SYGVQD (reference sequence). V lost 2 bases to trimming and J lost 4 bases, with 6 bases between them. The CDR3 region has the DNA TGCGCCAGCAGTGAGGGGAGAAATCAGCCCCAGCATTTT. Translation gives CASSEGRNQPQHF.

This sequence joins TRBV7-9 and TRBJ2-7; a weak D match, TRBD2 (7 bases). V was shortened by 5 bases and J by 0 bases, with 17 bases between the two germline ends. This CDR3 spans 16 amino acids. Germline lookup yields CDR1 SEHNR and CDR2 FQNEAQ (reference sequence). CDR3 residues: CASSKRGGTPSYEQYF. CDR3 coding DNA: TGTGCCAGCAGCAAGAGGGGGGGTACCCCCTCCTACGAGCAGTACTTC.